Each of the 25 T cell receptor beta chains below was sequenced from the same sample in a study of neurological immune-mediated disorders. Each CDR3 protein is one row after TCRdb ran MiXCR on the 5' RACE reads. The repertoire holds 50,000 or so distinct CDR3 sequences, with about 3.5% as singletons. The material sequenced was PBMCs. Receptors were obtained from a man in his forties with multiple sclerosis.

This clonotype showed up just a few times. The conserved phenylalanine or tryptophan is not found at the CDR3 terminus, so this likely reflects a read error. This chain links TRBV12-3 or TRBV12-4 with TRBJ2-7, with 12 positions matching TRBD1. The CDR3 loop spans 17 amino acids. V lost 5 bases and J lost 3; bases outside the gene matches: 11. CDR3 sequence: CASSRIIRDRGHYEQYN. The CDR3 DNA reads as TGTGCCAGCAGTCGAATAATCCGGGACAGGGGGCACTACGAGCAGTACAAC.

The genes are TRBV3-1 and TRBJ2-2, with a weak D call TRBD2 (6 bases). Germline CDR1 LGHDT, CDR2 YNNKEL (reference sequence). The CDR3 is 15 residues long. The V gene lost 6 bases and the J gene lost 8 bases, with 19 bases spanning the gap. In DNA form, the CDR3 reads TGTGCCAGCAGACGAGTAGGACGGAGGGCTGGGGAGCTGTTTTTT. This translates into CASRRVGRRAGELFF. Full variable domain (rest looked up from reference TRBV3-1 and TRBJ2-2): DTAVSQTPKYLVTQMGNDKSIKCEQNLGHDTMYWYKQDSKKFLKIMFSYNNKELIINETVPNRFSPKSPDKAHLNLHINSLELGDSAVYFCASRRVGRRAGELFFGEGSRLTVL.

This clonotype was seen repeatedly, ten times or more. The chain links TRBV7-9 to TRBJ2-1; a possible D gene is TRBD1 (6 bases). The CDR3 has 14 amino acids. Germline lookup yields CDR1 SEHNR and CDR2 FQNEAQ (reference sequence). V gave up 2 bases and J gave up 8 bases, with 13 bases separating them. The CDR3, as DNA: TGTGCCAGCAGCTTACCCTTGGACAGCGATGAGCAGTTCTTC. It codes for CASSLPLDSDEQFF.

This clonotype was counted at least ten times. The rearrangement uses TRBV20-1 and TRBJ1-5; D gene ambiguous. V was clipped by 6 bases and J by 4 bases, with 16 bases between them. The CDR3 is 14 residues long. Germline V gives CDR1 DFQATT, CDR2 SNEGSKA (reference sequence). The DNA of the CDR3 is TGCAGTGCCGTCTCGGGCCGAGGGAATCAGCCCCAGCATTTT. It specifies CSAVSGRGNQPQHF.

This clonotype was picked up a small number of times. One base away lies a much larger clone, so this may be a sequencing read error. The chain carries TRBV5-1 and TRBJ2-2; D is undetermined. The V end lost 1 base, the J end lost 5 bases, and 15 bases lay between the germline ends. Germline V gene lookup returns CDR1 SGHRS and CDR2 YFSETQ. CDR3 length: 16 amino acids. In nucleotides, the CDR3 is TGCGCCAGCAGCTTGAAGGCCGCCGAAGGGACCGGGGAGCTGTTTTTT. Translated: CASSLKAAEGTGELFF.

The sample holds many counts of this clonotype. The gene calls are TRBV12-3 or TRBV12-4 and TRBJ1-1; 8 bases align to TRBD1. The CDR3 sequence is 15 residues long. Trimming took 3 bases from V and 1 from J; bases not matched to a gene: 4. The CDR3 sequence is CASSFSDRGNTEAFF. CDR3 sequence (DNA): TGTGCCAGCAGTTTTAGCGACAGGGGGAACACTGAAGCTTTCTTT.

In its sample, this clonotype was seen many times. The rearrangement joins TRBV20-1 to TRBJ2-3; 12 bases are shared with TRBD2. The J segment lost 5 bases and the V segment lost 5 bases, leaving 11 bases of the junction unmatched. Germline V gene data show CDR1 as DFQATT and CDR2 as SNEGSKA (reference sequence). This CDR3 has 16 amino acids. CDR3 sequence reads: CSAPKTSGGGGDTQYF. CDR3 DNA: TGCAGTGCTCCTAAGACTAGCGGGGGTGGAGGAGATACGCAGTATTTT.

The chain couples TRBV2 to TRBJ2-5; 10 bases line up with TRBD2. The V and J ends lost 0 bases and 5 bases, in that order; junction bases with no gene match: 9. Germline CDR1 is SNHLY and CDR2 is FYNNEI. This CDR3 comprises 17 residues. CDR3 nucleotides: TGTGCCAGCAGTGAAGCGCGGGGGAGCGGGGGGGCTGAGACCCAGTACTTC. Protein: CASSEARGSGGAETQYF.

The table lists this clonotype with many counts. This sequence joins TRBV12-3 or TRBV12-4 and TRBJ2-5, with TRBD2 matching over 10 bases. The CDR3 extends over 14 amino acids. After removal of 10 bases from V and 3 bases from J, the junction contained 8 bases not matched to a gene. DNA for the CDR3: TGTGCCACCTCAGCGGGGGGGCGGGAAGAGACCCAGTACTTC. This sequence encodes CATSAGGREETQYF.

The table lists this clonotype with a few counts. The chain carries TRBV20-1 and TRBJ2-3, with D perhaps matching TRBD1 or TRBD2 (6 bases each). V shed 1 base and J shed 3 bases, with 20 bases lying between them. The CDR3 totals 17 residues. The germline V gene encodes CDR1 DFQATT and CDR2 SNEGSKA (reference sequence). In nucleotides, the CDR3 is TGCAGTGCTAGAGCCCCCCGGGATGGGGGGCAGACAGATACGCAGTATTTT. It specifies CSARAPRDGGQTDTQYF.

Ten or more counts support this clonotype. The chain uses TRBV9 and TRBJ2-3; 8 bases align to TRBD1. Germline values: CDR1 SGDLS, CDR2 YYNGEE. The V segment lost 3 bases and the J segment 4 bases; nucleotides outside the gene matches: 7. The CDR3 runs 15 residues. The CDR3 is CASSAGGALSDTQYF. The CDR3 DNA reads TGTGCCAGCAGCGCAGGGGGCGCGTTATCAGATACGCAGTATTTT.

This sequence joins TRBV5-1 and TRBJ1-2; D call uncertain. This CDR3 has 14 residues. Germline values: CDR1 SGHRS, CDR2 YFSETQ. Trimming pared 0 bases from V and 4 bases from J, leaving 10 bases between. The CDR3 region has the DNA TGCGCCAGCAGCTTGGTCGTCGGTTCCTATGGCTACACCTTC. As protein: CASSLVVGSYGYTF.

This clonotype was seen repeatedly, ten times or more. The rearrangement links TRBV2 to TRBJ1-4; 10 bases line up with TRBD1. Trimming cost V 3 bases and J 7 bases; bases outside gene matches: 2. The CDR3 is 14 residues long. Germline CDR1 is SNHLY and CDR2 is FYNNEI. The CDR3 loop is CASSEGQGSEKLFF. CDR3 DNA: TGTGCCAGCAGTGAGGGACAGGGGAGTGAAAAACTGTTTTTT.

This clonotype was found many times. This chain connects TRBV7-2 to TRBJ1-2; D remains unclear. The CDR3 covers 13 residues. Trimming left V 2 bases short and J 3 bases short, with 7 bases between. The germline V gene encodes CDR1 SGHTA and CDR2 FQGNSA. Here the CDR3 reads CASSLTYDYGYTF. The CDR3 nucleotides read TGTGCCAGCAGCTTAACATACGACTATGGCTACACCTTC.

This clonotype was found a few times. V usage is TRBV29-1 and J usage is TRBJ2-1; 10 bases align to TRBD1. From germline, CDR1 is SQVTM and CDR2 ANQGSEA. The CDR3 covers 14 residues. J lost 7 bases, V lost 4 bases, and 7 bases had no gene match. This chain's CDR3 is CSVARDRGANEQFF. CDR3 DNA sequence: TGCAGCGTTGCCCGGGACAGGGGAGCAAATGAGCAGTTCTTC.

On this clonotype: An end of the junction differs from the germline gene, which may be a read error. The DNA of the CDR3 is TGCAGTGCTAGAGAGAGGACAGGGGAGGCTTCACCCCTCAACTTT. Encoded protein: CSARERTGEASPLNF. The genes are TRBV20-1 and TRBJ1-6; TRBD1 matches at 9 bases. The V gene's germline CDR1 is DFQATT and CDR2 SNEGSKA (reference sequence). CDR3 length: 15 amino acids.

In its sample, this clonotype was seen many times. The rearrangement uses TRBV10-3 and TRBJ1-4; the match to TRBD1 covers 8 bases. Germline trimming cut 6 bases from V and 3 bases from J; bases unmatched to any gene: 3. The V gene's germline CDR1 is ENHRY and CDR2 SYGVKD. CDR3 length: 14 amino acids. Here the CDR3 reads CAISPGQANEKLFF. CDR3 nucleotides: TGTGCCATCAGCCCGGGACAGGCTAATGAAAAACTGTTTTTT.

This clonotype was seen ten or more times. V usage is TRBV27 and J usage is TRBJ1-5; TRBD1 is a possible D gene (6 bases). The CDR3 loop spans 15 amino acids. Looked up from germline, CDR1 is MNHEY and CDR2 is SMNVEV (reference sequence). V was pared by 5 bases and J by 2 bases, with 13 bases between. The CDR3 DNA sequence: TGTGCCAGCAGTATAAACAGGGAAGGCAATCAGCCCCAGCATTTT. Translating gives CASSINREGNQPQHF.

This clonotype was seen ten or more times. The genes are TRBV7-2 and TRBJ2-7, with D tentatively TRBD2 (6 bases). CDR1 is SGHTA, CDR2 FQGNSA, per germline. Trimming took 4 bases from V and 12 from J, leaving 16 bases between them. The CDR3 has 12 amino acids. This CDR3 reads CASSSLSSAVYF. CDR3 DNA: TGTGCCAGCAGCTCTTTGTCTAGCGCGGTGTACTTC. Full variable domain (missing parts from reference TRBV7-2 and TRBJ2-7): GAGVSQSPSNKVTEKGKDVELRCDPISGHTALYWYRQSLGQGLEFLIYFQGNSAPDKSGLPSDRFSAERTGGSVSTLTIQRTQQEDSAVYLCASSSLSSAVYFGPGTRLTVT.

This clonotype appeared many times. The CDR3 is CASSRAETQYF. CDR3 sequence (DNA): TGTGCCAGCAGCCGAGCAGAGACCCAGTACTTC. V gene TRBV5-6 combines with J gene TRBJ2-5; the D is unclear. V gave up 4 bases and J gave up 4 bases, with 5 bases separating them. The germline gives CDR1 SGHDT, CDR2 YYEEEE. CDR3 length: 11 amino acids.

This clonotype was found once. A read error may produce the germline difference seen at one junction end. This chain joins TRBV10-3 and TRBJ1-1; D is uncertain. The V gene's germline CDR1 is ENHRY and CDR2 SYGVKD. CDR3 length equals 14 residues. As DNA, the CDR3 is TGTACCATCAGTACTGACGGCCTGAACACTGAAGCTTTCTTT. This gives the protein CTISTDGLNTEAFF.

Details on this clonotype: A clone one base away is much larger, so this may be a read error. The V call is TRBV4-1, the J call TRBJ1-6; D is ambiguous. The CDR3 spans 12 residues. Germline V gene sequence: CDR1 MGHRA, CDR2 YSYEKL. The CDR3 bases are TGCGCCAGCAGCCAAATTGGCAGTCCACTCAACTTT. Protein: CASSQIGSPLNF.

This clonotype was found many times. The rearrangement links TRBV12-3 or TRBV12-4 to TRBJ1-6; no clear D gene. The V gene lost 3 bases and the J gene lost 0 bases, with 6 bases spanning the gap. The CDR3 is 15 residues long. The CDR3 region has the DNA TGTGCCAGCAGTTTGGCGGACTCCTATAATTCACCCCTCCACTTT. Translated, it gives CASSLADSYNSPLHF.

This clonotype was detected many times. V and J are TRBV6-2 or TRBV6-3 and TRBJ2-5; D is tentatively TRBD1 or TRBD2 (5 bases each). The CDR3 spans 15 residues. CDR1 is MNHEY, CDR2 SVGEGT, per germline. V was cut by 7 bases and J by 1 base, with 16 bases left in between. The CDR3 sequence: CASNDPGPTQETQYF. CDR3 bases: TGTGCCAGCAATGATCCGGGACCCACCCAAGAGACCCAGTACTTC.

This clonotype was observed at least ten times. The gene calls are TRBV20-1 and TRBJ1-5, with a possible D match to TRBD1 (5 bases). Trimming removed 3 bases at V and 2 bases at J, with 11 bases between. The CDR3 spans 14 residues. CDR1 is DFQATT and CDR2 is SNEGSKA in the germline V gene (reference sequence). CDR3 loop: CSASLPRGNQPQHF. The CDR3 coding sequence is TGCAGTGCTAGTTTACCCAGGGGCAATCAGCCCCAGCATTTT.